One sample yielded the 29 T cell receptor beta chains listed below, sequenced in a study of vaccination and CD4 T cells after COVID-19. Noted treatment: roughly 10-day PBMC culture with coronavirus spike peptide pools or control peptides (ViraFEST assay). The Oncomine TCR Beta short-read assay was applied to DNA of cultured CD4+ T cells. Using its own MiXCR run on the PCR reads, TCRdb lists one record per CDR3 protein. The table shows roughly 21,000 distinct CDR3 sequences, with 55% to 65% occurring only once. Their antigens remain unidentified. The sample in question was CD4+ T cells from blood, cultured in vitro, obtained before SARS-CoV-2 vaccination. Receptors originate from a human donor who received a COVID-19 vaccine.

The chain uses TRBV12-3 or TRBV12-4 and TRBJ2-3; D gene uncertain. The CDR3 length is 13 residues. With 8 bases removed from V and 3 bases from J, the gap between germline ends came to 12 bases. CDR3 sequence: CASVYRGTDTQYF. Written as DNA, the CDR3 is TGTGCCAGCGTGTATAGAGGAACAGATACGCAGTATTTT.

The chain combines TRBV10-3 with TRBJ2-7, with 7 bases that match TRBD1. The ends lost 5 bases at V and 0 bases at J; junction bases unmatched: 4. Germline CDR1 is ENHRY and CDR2 is SYGVKD. CDR3 size: 14 residues. CDR3 in DNA: TGTGCCATCAGTATAGGGGGCTTCTCCTACGAGCAGTACTTC. Its protein is CAISIGGFSYEQYF.

This clonotype was observed a few times. The chain carries TRBV20-1 and TRBJ2-5; 9 nucleotides align to TRBD2. V gave up 1 base and J gave up 3 bases; unmatched junction bases: 3. CDR1 is DFQATT, CDR2 SNEGSKA, per germline (reference sequence). The CDR3 covers 14 residues. CDR3 region: CSARAGTSKETQYF. As DNA, the CDR3 is TGCAGTGCTAGAGCGGGGACTAGCAAAGAGACCCAGTACTTC.

The V gene is TRBV20-1, the J gene TRBJ1-1, with TRBD1 matching over 7 bases. The CDR3 spans 14 residues. J lost 5 bases, V lost 3 bases, and 9 bases had no gene match. Germline CDR1 and CDR2: DFQATT and SNEGSKA (reference sequence). The chain's CDR3 is CSASSATGSTEAFF. CDR3 nucleotide sequence: TGCAGTGCTAGTTCCGCGACAGGGTCGACTGAAGCTTTCTTT.

This clonotype appeared a few times. The chain recombines TRBV19 with TRBJ1-5, with 7 positions matching TRBD1. The trim removed 3 bases at V and 6 bases at J, leaving 8 bases unmatched. The germline V gene has CDR1 LNHDA and CDR2 SQIVND (reference sequence). This CDR3 has 15 amino acids. CDR3 sequence (DNA): TGTGCCAGTAGTATTAACAGGGGCGATGGTCAGCCCCAGCATTTT. Its protein is CASSINRGDGQPQHF.

The gene calls are TRBV7-9 and TRBJ2-7; the D gene is possibly TRBD2 (5 bases). This CDR3 contains 17 residues. The V gene lost 5 bases and the J gene lost 0 bases, with 20 bases spanning the gap. In germline, CDR1 is SEHNR, CDR2 FQNEAQ (reference sequence). The CDR3 protein is CASSPSSWVGGSYEQYF. CDR3 nucleotide sequence: TGTGCCAGCAGCCCGAGCAGTTGGGTCGGAGGCTCCTACGAGCAGTACTTC.

This clonotype was picked up a small number of times. The V call is TRBV27, the J call TRBJ2-3; perhaps TRBD1 as D (6 bases). The germline V and J ends were trimmed by 7 bases and 2 bases, with 13 bases remaining between them. The CDR3 length is 14 residues. CDR1 MNHEY and CDR2 SMNVEV come from the germline V gene (reference sequence). CDR3 residues: CASTSGVHTDTQYF. CDR3 sequence (DNA): TGTGCCAGCACCTCAGGGGTCCACACAGATACGCAGTATTTT.

In its sample, this clonotype was seen a few times. This sequence joins TRBV6-5 and TRBJ1-2; D gene uncertain. This CDR3 has 13 residues. The V end was cut by 4 bases, the J end by 2 bases, with 8 bases between. Germline V gives CDR1 MNHEY, CDR2 SVGAGI. The DNA for the CDR3 is TGTGCCAGCAGTTTAGGATCGAACTATGGCTACACCTTC. Its translation: CASSLGSNYGYTF.

J is TRBJ2-2 and V is TRBV6-1, with 10 bases fitting TRBD1. Per germline, CDR1 MNHNS and CDR2 SASEGT. The length of the CDR3 is 17 residues. With 4 bases clipped from V and 3 bases from J, the junction kept 8 bases outside the gene matches. The CDR3 coding sequence is TGTGCCAGCAGTGCGGTTGGGACAGGGGTACACACCGGGGAGCTGTTTTTT. It codes for CASSAVGTGVHTGELFF.

The chain uses TRBV11-2 and TRBJ2-7; TRBD2 agrees at 10 bases. V shed 5 bases, J shed 5 bases, and the junction held 12 bases outside the gene matches. The CDR3 loop spans 16 amino acids. CDR1 and CDR2 (germline): SGHAT, FQNNGV. CDR3 coding DNA: TGTGCCAGCAGCACCCGACTGGTAGCGGGGGGTGACGAGCAGTACTTC. Translating it yields CASSTRLVAGGDEQYF.

This clonotype appeared a few times. This rearrangement joins TRBV6-1 to TRBJ2-5; 10 bases fit TRBD2. The V gene's germline CDR1 is MNHNS and CDR2 SASEGT. The CDR3 runs 22 residues. The junction had 22 bases not matched to a gene; V was cut back by 0 bases and J by 3 bases. CDR3 sequence (DNA): TGTGCCAGCAGTGAAGCAGCTAGCGGGGGCGCCGGGGTCAGCCCAACTAAAGAGACCCAGTACTTC. Protein sequence: CASSEAASGGAGVSPTKETQYF.

For the CDR3, the DNA is TGCAGTGCCCTCGACCCAGGGGGCACAGATACGCAGTATTTT. It codes for CSALDPGGTDTQYF. The V call is TRBV20-1, the J call TRBJ2-3; tentatively, D is TRBD1 (6 bases). The CDR3 sequence is 14 residues long. V lost 6 bases to trimming and J lost 1 base, with 14 bases between them. CDR1 is DFQATT and CDR2 is SNEGSKA in the germline V gene (reference sequence).

This clonotype was counted a few times. The genes are TRBV29-1 and TRBJ1-2, with TRBD1 as a possible D gene (5 bases). The germline V and J ends were trimmed by 5 bases and 0 bases, with 16 bases remaining between them. The germline V gene has CDR1 SQVTM and CDR2 ANQGSEA. The CDR3 has 15 amino acids. The CDR3 loop is CSVIIPRETNYGYTF. As DNA, the CDR3 is TGCAGCGTTATAATCCCCAGGGAGACTAACTATGGCTACACCTTC.

V and J are TRBV19 and TRBJ2-1; D could derive from TRBD1 or TRBD2 (5 bases each). V lost 3 bases, J lost 1 base, and 13 bases lay in between. The CDR3 runs to 16 residues. Germline loops: CDR1 LNHDA, CDR2 SQIVND (reference sequence). This CDR3 reads CASSIAGTHSYNEQFF. The DNA for the CDR3 is TGTGCCAGTAGTATCGCCGGGACCCATTCCTACAATGAGCAGTTCTTC.

This clonotype appeared a few times. The chain carries TRBV7-9 and TRBJ1-2; possible D gene TRBD1, 5 bases. Germline V gene data show CDR1 as SEHNR and CDR2 as FQNEAQ (reference sequence). CDR3 length: 14 residues. Trimming pared 1 base from V and 7 bases from J, leaving 13 bases between. The CDR3 DNA reads as TGTGCCAGCAGCTTAGGCAGGGAGGGTAGTGGCTACACCTTC. Translated: CASSLGREGSGYTF.

The chain couples TRBV10-2 to TRBJ2-5, with D perhaps matching TRBD2 (5 bases). CDR3 length equals 13 residues. V was pared by 8 bases and J by 5 bases, with 15 bases between. CDR1 WSHSY and CDR2 SAAADI come from the germline V gene. The CDR3 nucleotides are TGCGCCAGCGGTGGGTCCTGGAGGGAGACCCAGTACTTC. This codes for CASGGSWRETQYF.

The chain joins TRBV10-3 to TRBJ1-5, with D uncertain. V lost 6 bases and J lost 6, with 15 bases in between. The germline CDR1 and CDR2 sequences are ENHRY and SYGVKD. The CDR3 runs 14 residues. CDR3 nucleotide sequence: TGTGCCATCAGACCCAGTTCGGTTGCTCAGCCCCAGCATTTT. Translated: CAIRPSSVAQPQHF.

V and J are TRBV7-9 and TRBJ1-2; TRBD1 agrees at 7 bases. Germline values: CDR1 SEHNR, CDR2 FQNEAQ (reference sequence). V shed 5 bases and J 4 bases; nucleotides not matched to a gene: 7. The CDR3 runs 14 residues. The CDR3 protein is CASSPGTVSYGYTF. The DNA for the CDR3 is TGTGCCAGCAGCCCCGGGACAGTAAGCTATGGCTACACCTTC. Drawing the rest from reference TRBV7-9 and TRBJ1-2, the complete variable domain is DTGVSQNPRHKITKRGQNVTFRCDPISEHNRLYWYRQTLGQGPEFLTYFQNEAQLEKSRLLSDRFSAERPKGSFSTLEIQRTEQGDSAMYLCASSPGTVSYGYTFGSGTRLTVV.

By share, this clonotype ranks as medium-sized. The V call is TRBV10-3, the J call TRBJ1-1; no reliable D call. Germline CDR1 and CDR2: ENHRY and SYGVKD. The CDR3 loop spans 14 amino acids. The V and J ends lost 3 bases and 8 bases respectively, with 16 bases between them. The DNA for the CDR3 is TGTGCCATCAGTGATCAAGGGTATGGAGAAGAAGCTTTCTTT. Protein product: CAISDQGYGEEAFF.

This rearrangement joins TRBV7-8 to TRBJ1-5; tentatively, D is TRBD1 (5 bases). V was clipped by 5 bases and J by 3 bases, with 17 bases between them. Germline CDR1 reads SGHVS; CDR2 reads FQNEAQ. CDR3 size: 16 residues. Here the CDR3 reads CASSTHGGTVNQPQHF. For the CDR3, the DNA is TGTGCCAGCAGCACCCATGGGGGGACGGTCAATCAGCCCCAGCATTTT.

V and J are TRBV11-2 and TRBJ1-6; no clear D gene. V lost 3 bases, J lost 3 bases, and 9 bases lay in between. The CDR3 runs 15 residues. Germline V gives CDR1 SGHAT, CDR2 FQNNGV. Here the CDR3 reads CASSFGLRYNSPLHF. In nucleotides, the CDR3 is TGTGCCAGCAGCTTTGGACTTCGCTATAATTCACCCCTCCACTTT.

The V and J genes are TRBV19 and TRBJ1-3; D is unresolved. V gave up 4 bases and J gave up 0 bases, with 10 bases separating them. The V gene's germline CDR1 is LNHDA and CDR2 SQIVND (reference sequence). CDR3 size: 15 residues. CDR3 coding DNA: TGTGCCAGTAGTACGGAGGGTCTCTCTGGAAACACCATATATTTT. Translated: CASSTEGLSGNTIYF.

This clonotype was found a few times. The chain uses TRBV7-9 and TRBJ1-1; tentative D call: TRBD1 (5 bases). The CDR3 is 15 amino acids. Germline-derived CDR1 and CDR2 are SEHNR and FQNEAQ (reference sequence). V lost 0 bases and J lost 1, with 9 bases in between. The CDR3 coding sequence is TGTGCCAGCAGCTTAGCTCTAGGGGCGAACACTGAAGCTTTCTTT. This encodes CASSLALGANTEAFF. Complete variable domain (other parts from reference TRBV7-9 and TRBJ1-1): DTGVSQNPRHKITKRGQNVTFRCDPISEHNRLYWYRQTLGQGPEFLTYFQNEAQLEKSRLLSDRFSAERPKGSFSTLEIQRTEQGDSAMYLCASSLALGANTEAFFGQGTRLTVV.

This chain uses TRBV7-8 with TRBJ2-5, with 13 bases matching TRBD2. From germline, CDR1 is SGHVS and CDR2 FQNEAQ. The CDR3 covers 18 residues. V shed 5 bases and J 0 bases; nucleotides not matched to a gene: 9. The CDR3 DNA is TGTGCCAGCAGCCCCGGGACTAGCGGGATCCGATACCAAGAGACCCAGTACTTC. The encoded protein is CASSPGTSGIRYQETQYF.

The rearrangement uses TRBV30 and TRBJ1-2; D not certain. The CDR3 spans 15 residues. Looked up from germline, CDR1 is GTSNPN and CDR2 is SVGIG (reference sequence). V lost 0 bases and J 0 bases, leaving 11 bases between the germline ends. CDR3 nucleotides: TGTGCCTGGAGTGTAATTTATAGATCTAACTATGGCTACACCTTC. Its protein is CAWSVIYRSNYGYTF.

The CDR3 sequence is CSVETGRQTEAFF. The CDR3 DNA reads TGCAGCGTTGAAACCGGGCGCCAAACTGAAGCTTTCTTT. V gene TRBV29-1 combines with J gene TRBJ1-1, with D unresolved. Germline loops: CDR1 SQVTM, CDR2 ANQGSEA. V lost 2 bases and J lost 5, with 12 bases in between. This CDR3 comprises 13 residues.

The chain couples TRBV7-9 to TRBJ1-3, with 10 bases fitting TRBD1. Losses at the gene ends were 4 bases for V and 2 bases for J; bases not matched to a gene: 5. The length of the CDR3 is 16 residues. CDR1 is SEHNR and CDR2 is FQNEAQ in the germline V gene (reference sequence). This CDR3 is CASSSSGTGAGNTIYF. The CDR3 DNA reads as TGTGCCAGCAGCTCAAGCGGGACAGGGGCTGGAAACACCATATATTTT.

The chain carries TRBV7-9 and TRBJ2-3, with a weak D call TRBD1 (5 bases). V shed 5 bases and J shed 2 bases, with 14 bases lying between them. The CDR3 is 15 amino acids. Germline CDR1 and CDR2: SEHNR and FQNEAQ (reference sequence). CDR3 amino acids: CASSRTGSPTDTQYF. In nucleotides, the CDR3 is TGTGCCAGCAGCCGTACAGGTTCCCCCACAGATACGCAGTATTTT.

This clonotype was found once. The chain is built from TRBV12-3 or TRBV12-4 and TRBJ1-5, with a possible D match to TRBD1 (5 bases). V was cut by 0 bases and J by 1 base, with 10 bases left in between. The CDR3 consists of 16 residues. The CDR3 spells CASSLAGRGSNQPQHF. The CDR3 nucleotides are TGTGCCAGCAGTTTAGCGGGGCGGGGAAGCAATCAGCCCCAGCATTTT.